These 4 T cell receptor beta chains share one sample of origin, sequenced in a study of cytomegalovirus exposure and HLA in healthy donors. Primers for the PCR totalled 60 Vbeta and 13 Jbeta. The data were produced by immunoSEQ multiplex PCR, yet TCRdb's version contains in-frame clones alone and is incomplete. The table includes fewer than 150,000 clones, around 77% detected once. Source material: PBMCs. The receptors originated from a man aged 30 to 45 in good health and CMV-seronegative.

This chain uses TRBV28 with TRBJ1-4, with unresolved D. Germline V gene sequence: CDR1 MDHEN, CDR2 SYDVKM. V lost 2 bases and J 3 bases, leaving 16 bases between the germline ends. This CDR3 has 17 amino acids. The chain's CDR3 is CASSLAGRGYSNEKLFF. The CDR3 nucleotides read TGTGCCAGCAGTTTAGCAGGAAGAGGGTATTCTAATGAAAAACTGTTTTTT.

This clone was seen just once. The chain combines TRBV5-1 with TRBJ2-5; unclear D gene. The CDR3 runs to 13 residues. V was pared by 0 bases and J by 5 bases, with 8 bases between. The germline gives CDR1 SGHRS, CDR2 YFSETQ. Here the CDR3 reads CASSLGHPETQYF. Written as DNA, the CDR3 is TGCGCCAGCAGCTTGGGACACCCCGAGACCCAGTACTTC.

This chain connects TRBV18 to TRBJ1-5; D gene ambiguous. CDR3 length equals 16 residues. The V gene's germline CDR1 is KGHSH and CDR2 LQKENI. Trimming took off 2 bases at V and 0 bases at J, with 11 bases between the two ends. In nucleotides, the CDR3 is TGTGCCAGCTCACCATTTGAACAGTTTAGCAATCAGCCCCAGCATTTT. It codes for CASSPFEQFSNQPQHF.

J is TRBJ2-7 and V is TRBV28, with TRBD1 matching 8 bases. J gave up 3 bases and V 2 bases, and 6 bases lay outside the gene matches. In germline, CDR1 is MDHEN, CDR2 SYDVKM. The CDR3 sequence is 15 residues long. The CDR3 reads CASSLGTTGGYEQYF. In DNA, the CDR3 is TGTGCCAGCAGTTTAGGGACCACAGGGGGCTACGAGCAGTACTTC.